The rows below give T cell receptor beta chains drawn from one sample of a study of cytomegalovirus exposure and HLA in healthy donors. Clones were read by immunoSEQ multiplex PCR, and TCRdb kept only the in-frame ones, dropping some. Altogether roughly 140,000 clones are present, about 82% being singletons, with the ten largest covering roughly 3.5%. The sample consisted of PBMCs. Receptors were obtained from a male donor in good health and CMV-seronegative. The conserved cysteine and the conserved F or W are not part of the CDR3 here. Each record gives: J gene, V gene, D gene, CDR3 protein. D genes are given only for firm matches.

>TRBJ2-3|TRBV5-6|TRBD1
ASSPGSGTGVFTDTQY
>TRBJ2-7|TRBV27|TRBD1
ASNLQGAPTYEQY
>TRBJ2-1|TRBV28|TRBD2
ASRPAGGGVEQF
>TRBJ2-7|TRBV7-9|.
ASSFGVGRTPSSYEQY
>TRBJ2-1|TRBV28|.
ASSPRLGAYNEQF
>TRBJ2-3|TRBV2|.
ASSYTDRPSTDTQY
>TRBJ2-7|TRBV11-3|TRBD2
ASSPRLAAVEQY
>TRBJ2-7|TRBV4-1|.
ASSQEVQGPGEQY
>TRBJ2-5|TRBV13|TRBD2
ASSLYWEGTQY
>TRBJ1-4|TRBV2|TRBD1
ASRRQGVEKLF
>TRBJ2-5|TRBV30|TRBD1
AWGQGGRETQY
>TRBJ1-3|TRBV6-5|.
ASSGGVGNTIY
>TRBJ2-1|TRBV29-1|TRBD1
SAEPLTGSSYNEQF
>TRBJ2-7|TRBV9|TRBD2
ASSVGLAADPRQY
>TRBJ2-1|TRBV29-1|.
SVEESLVEQF
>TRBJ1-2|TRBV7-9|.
AGAVILNYGYT
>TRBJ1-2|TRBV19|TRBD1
ASRGLGTGDDGYT
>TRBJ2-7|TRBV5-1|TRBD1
ASSLTTGGREQY
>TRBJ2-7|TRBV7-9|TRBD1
ASSPTGTGGYEQY
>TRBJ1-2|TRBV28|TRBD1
ASKQGDVYGYT
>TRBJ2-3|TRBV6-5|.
ASGWAEAWY
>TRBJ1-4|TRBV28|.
ASSHRDYATNEKLF
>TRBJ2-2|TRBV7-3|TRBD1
ASSYGTGPGELF
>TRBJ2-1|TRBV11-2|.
ASSPTRKGDNEQF
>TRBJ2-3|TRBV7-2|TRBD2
ASSLLFIAGAPTDTQY
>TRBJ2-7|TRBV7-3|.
ASSLTGGGEQY
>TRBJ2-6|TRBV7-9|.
SSSPNPGANVLT
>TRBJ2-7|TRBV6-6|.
ASTWGEAYEQY
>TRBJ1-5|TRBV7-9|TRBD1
ASSGDPGQGAHQPQH
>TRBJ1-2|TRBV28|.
ATKTVIPYGYT
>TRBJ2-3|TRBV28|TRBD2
ASSSPLTKAGVPGTDTQY
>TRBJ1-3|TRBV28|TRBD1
ASSFIQGAGNTIY
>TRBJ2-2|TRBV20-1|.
SAAETGELF
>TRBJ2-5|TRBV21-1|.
ASSKADSEETQY
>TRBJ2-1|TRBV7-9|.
ASSLGHRNEQF
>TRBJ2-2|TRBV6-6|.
ASSHRVANTGELF
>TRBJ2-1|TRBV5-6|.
ASSPGVRPSLLSYNEQF
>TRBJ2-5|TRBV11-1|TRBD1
ASSLEMVGTGQETQY
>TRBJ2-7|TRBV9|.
ASSVGAAEQY
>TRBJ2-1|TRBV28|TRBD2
ASSRLADSYNEQF
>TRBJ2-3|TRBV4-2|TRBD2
ASSVRLAGGPDTQY
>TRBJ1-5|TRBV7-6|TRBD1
ASSLGLGQGRGQPQH
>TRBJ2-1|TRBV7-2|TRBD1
ASSLKVLGTVNEQF
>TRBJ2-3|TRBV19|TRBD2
ASTLRGLAGVPDTQY
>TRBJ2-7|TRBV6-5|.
ASSYSTSYEQY
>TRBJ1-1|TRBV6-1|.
ASSQGWAF
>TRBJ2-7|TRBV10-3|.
AIGGGSYEQY
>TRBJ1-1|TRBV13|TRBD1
ASSRQGVNTEAF
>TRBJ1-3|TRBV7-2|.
ASSLRQSSGNTIY
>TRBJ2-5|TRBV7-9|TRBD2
ASSPAGEAPRTKTQY
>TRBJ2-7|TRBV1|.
TSSQDRGEAGGTYEQY
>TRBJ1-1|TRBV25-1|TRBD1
ASSSGGTGNTEAF
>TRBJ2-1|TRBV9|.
ASSVGIGKKGNEQF
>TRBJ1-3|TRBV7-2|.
ASSLKGDSGNTIY
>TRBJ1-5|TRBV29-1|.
SVGGAATSNQPQH